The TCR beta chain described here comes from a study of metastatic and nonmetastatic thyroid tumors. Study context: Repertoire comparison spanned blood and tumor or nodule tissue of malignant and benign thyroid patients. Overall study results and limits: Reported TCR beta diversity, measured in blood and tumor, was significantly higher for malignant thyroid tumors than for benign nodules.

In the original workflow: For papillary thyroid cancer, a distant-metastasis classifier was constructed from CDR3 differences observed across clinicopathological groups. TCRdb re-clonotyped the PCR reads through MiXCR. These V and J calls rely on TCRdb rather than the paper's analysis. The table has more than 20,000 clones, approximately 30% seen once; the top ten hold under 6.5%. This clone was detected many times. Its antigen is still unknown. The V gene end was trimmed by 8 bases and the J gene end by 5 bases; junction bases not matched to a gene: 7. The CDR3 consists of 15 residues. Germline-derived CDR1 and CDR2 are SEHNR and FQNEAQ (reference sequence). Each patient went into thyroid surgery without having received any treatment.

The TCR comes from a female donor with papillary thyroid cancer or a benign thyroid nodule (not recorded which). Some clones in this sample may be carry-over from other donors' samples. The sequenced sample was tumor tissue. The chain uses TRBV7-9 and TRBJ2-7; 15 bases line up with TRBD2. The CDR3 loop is CASARTSGGVDEQYF. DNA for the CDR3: TGTGCCAGCGCTCGGACTAGCGGGGGGGTAGACGAGCAGTACTTC.